A single sample gave rise to the 14 T cell receptor beta chains below, sequenced in a study of response to subunit inactivated influenza vaccine. TCRdb reprocessed the RT-PCR reads via MiXCR and lists one record per CDR3 protein. The sample has 150,000 to 200,000 distinct CDR3 sequences, about 9% seen once. The sequencing used non-naive T cells sorted from PBMCs, collected on the day of vaccination. Every receptor here comes from a man in his fifties who received an inactivated influenza vaccine.

The chain combines TRBV5-1 with TRBJ2-5; 9 bases align to TRBD2. CDR1 is SGHRS and CDR2 is YFSETQ in the germline V gene. Trimming cost V 4 bases and J 1 base; bases outside gene matches: 5. This CDR3 has 15 residues. In nucleotides, the CDR3 is TGCGCCAGCAGCCCGCGGGGGGGTCGCCAAGAGACCCAGTACTTC. This encodes CASSPRGGRQETQYF.

This clonotype was seen repeatedly, ten times or more. CDR3 protein: CASSWGLAWLFDYEQYF. The CDR3 DNA follows: TGTGCCAGCAGCTGGGGACTAGCTTGGCTGTTCGACTACGAGCAGTACTTC. The chain employs TRBV6-2 or TRBV6-3 and TRBJ2-7; 9 bases match TRBD2. Looked up from germline, CDR1 is MNHEY and CDR2 is SVGEGT. Unmatched junction bases numbered 15, after V lost 6 bases and J lost 3 bases. This CDR3 is built from 17 residues.

This clonotype was counted only a few times. The rearrangement uses TRBV29-1 and TRBJ2-7; unclear D gene. Looked up from germline, CDR1 is SQVTM and CDR2 is ANQGSEA. The V gene lost 4 bases and the J gene lost 2 bases, with 6 bases spanning the gap. This CDR3 comprises 11 residues. CDR3 sequence reads: CSVGVAYEQYF. The CDR3 nucleotides read TGCAGCGTTGGGGTGGCCTACGAGCAGTACTTC.

The table lists this clonotype with a few counts. The chain is built from TRBV28 and TRBJ2-2; D gene ambiguous. The CDR3 extends over 15 amino acids. V lost 0 bases, J lost 1 base, and 6 bases lay in between. Looked up from germline, CDR1 is MDHEN and CDR2 is SYDVKM. DNA for the CDR3: TGTGCCAGCAGTTTATGGGCAGGGAACACCGGGGAGCTGTTTTTT. This sequence encodes CASSLWAGNTGELFF.

This clonotype was counted many times. This rearrangement joins TRBV6-5 to TRBJ2-6; D not certain. From germline, CDR1 is MNHEY and CDR2 SVGAGI. The CDR3 extends over 14 amino acids. Trimming stripped 4 bases from V and 0 bases from J, with 4 bases between. CDR3 protein: CASSFTSGANVLTF. The CDR3 coding sequence is TGTGCCAGCAGTTTTACCTCTGGGGCCAACGTCCTGACTTTC.

This clonotype occurred many times. The V and J genes are TRBV5-1 and TRBJ2-1; D is perhaps TRBD1 (7 bases). Trimming pared 4 bases from V and 9 bases from J, leaving 14 bases between. Germline values: CDR1 SGHRS, CDR2 YFSETQ. The CDR3 is made up of 13 amino acids. CDR3 protein: CASSPPQGGEQFF. CDR3 coding DNA: TGCGCCAGCAGCCCTCCCCAGGGGGGTGAGCAGTTCTTC.

This clonotype showed up just a few times. V usage is TRBV6-1 and J usage is TRBJ2-1; D perhaps matches TRBD2 (6 bases). From germline, CDR1 is MNHNS and CDR2 SASEGT. There are 15 residues in the CDR3. The V end was cut by 11 bases, the J end by 4 bases, with 21 bases between. Written as DNA, the CDR3 is TGTGCCGCCGCCTCCGGTACCGGGACTTACAATGAGCAGTTCTTC. Its translation is CAAASGTGTYNEQFF.

This clonotype was seen at least ten times. This chain's CDR3 is CAIRGDRLGDEQFF. CDR3 coding DNA: TGTGCCATCAGAGGGGACAGGTTGGGCGATGAGCAGTTCTTC. This chain links TRBV10-3 with TRBJ2-1; 8 bases are shared with TRBD1. The CDR3 loop spans 14 amino acids. Germline lookup yields CDR1 ENHRY and CDR2 SYGVKD. V dropped 6 bases and J dropped 8; count of bases not matched to a gene: 9.

This clonotype came up a few times. The chain combines TRBV21-1 with TRBJ1-5; the table names TRBD1, a call not compared with the DNA. TRBV21-1 is a listed pseudogene. CDR3 length equals 18 residues. CDR3 DNA: TGTGCCAGCAGCAAAGAGGGGGCTCGGACAGGGTGCTTGGAGCCCCAGCATTTT. It specifies CASSKEGARTGCLEPQHF.

This clonotype came up many times. The chain is built from TRBV19 and TRBJ2-7, with D possibly matching TRBD2 (6 bases). V lost 5 bases and J lost 1, with 15 bases in between. From germline, CDR1 is LNHDA and CDR2 SQIVND (reference sequence). The CDR3 spans 15 residues. This CDR3 is CASSAGTGRSYEQYF. For the CDR3, the DNA is TGTGCCAGTAGTGCCGGGACGGGGAGGTCCTACGAGCAGTACTTC. The full variable domain, completed using reference TRBV19 and TRBJ2-7, is DGGITQSPKYLFRKEGQNVTLSCEQNLNHDAMYWYRQDPGQGLRLIYYSQIVNDFQKGDIAEGYSVSREKKESFPLTVTSAQKNPTAFYLCASSAGTGRSYEQYFGPGTRLTVT.

This sequence joins TRBV20-1 and TRBJ1-1, with TRBD1 as a possible D gene (5 bases). This CDR3 region has 16 residues. V lost 5 bases to trimming and J lost 6 bases, with 25 bases between them. Germline CDR1 is DFQATT and CDR2 is SNEGSKA (reference sequence). The DNA of the CDR3 is TGCAGTGCTCCGAACCCTCGGACATCGGGAGGCGCTGAAGCTTTCTTT. As protein: CSAPNPRTSGGAEAFF.

This clonotype appeared many times. This sequence joins TRBV5-1 and TRBJ2-7; 9 nucleotides match TRBD2. Germline CDR1 and CDR2: SGHRS and YFSETQ. The V segment lost 5 bases and the J segment 6 bases; nucleotides outside the gene matches: 9. This CDR3 has 14 amino acids. The chain's CDR3 is CASRKRGASGEQYF. The CDR3 nucleotides read TGCGCCAGCAGAAAGCGGGGGGCTTCCGGCGAGCAGTACTTC.

This clonotype has at least ten counts. The chain links TRBV10-3 to TRBJ2-5; TRBD1 matches at 9 bases. The CDR3 is made up of 18 amino acids. The trim removed 1 base at V and 4 bases at J, leaving 13 bases unmatched. Germline CDR1 reads ENHRY; CDR2 reads SYGVKD. The CDR3 protein is CAISEFSAWTGVLETQYF. The CDR3 coding sequence is TGTGCCATCAGTGAGTTTTCGGCCTGGACAGGGGTATTAGAGACCCAGTACTTC.

This clonotype was observed at least ten times. The gene calls are TRBV12-3 or TRBV12-4 and TRBJ2-7; D remains ambiguous. This CDR3 is 12 amino acids long. V lost 4 bases to trimming and J lost 3 bases, with 7 bases between them. The CDR3 is CASSSRNYEQYF. For the CDR3, the DNA is TGTGCCAGCAGTTCCAGAAACTACGAGCAGTACTTC.